The rows below give T cell receptor beta chains drawn from one sample of a study of blood T cell repertoires in COVID-19. The repertoire was sequenced with immunoSEQ multiplex PCR; TCRdb's copy has only in-frame clones and lacks some. The table shows under 250,000 clones, with 83% occurring only once. The sequencing input was PBMCs or T cells enriched from blood (not recorded which). Source of these receptors: a woman between 40 and 50 years old who had been exposed to COVID-19. Both conserved end residues are part of each CDR3. The D gene is left open where the match is weak. Size values are once, few and many counts, or a class for expanded clones, and some rows have none.

V gene	clone size	D gene	J gene	CDR3 protein	CDR3 DNA
TRBV7-8	once	-	TRBJ2-7	CASSLGGRGPYEQYF	TGTGCCAGCAGCTTAGGGGGGCGGGGGCCCTACGAGCAGTACTTC
TRBV6-6	-	-	TRBJ2-7	CASSYSSPYEQYF	TGTGCCAGCAGTTACTCCTCCCCCTACGAGCAGTACTTC
TRBV20-1	-	-	TRBJ1-2	CSASSGFAEDYGYTF	TGCAGTGCTAGTTCTGGTTTCGCAGAAGACTATGGCTACACCTTC
TRBV30	-	TRBD1	TRBJ1-2	CAWDRTGGFFYTF	TGTGCCTGGGATAGGACAGGGGGTTTCTTCTACACCTTC
TRBV27	-	TRBD1	TRBJ1-1	CASGGTAALNTEAFF	TGTGCCAGCGGTGGGACAGCGGCTCTGAACACTGAAGCTTTCTTT
TRBV28	-	TRBD2	TRBJ2-2	CASSWEGTGELFF	TGTGCCAGCAGTTGGGAGGGTACCGGGGAGCTGTTTTTT
TRBV9	-	TRBD2	TRBJ2-1	CASSPSASGSSYNEQFF	TGTGCCAGCAGCCCCTCAGCTAGCGGCAGCTCCTACAATGAGCAGTTCTTC
TRBV4-3	once	-	TRBJ1-2	CASSQDGLGGVNYGYTF	TGCGCCAGCAGCCAAGATGGTTTGGGGGGAGTTAACTATGGCTACACCTTC
TRBV14	once	TRBD1	TRBJ2-3	CASSLRQGTFVTDTQYF	TGTGCCAGCAGCCTAAGACAGGGGACGTTTGTGACAGATACGCAGTATTTT
TRBV5-1	once	-	TRBJ2-2	CASSLGATAYTGELFF	TGCGCCAGCAGTCTTGGAGCAACCGCGTACACCGGGGAGCTGTTTTTT
TRBV19	-	TRBD2	TRBJ2-3	CASSARGGPTDTQYF	TGTGCCAGTAGTGCTCGGGGGGGCCCTACAGATACGCAGTATTTT
TRBV29-1	-	-	TRBJ2-7	CSVADPQRGWGEQYF	TGCAGCGTTGCCGATCCACAACGGGGGTGGGGCGAGCAGTACTTC
TRBV5-4	-	-	TRBJ2-3	CASSWTGRASTDTQYF	TGTGCCAGCAGCTGGACAGGGAGGGCGAGCACAGATACGCAGTATTTT
TRBV11-2	-	-	TRBJ1-1	CASSFQGQNTEAFF	TGTGCCAGCAGCTTCCAGGGGCAGAACACTGAAGCTTTCTTT
TRBV7-9	-	TRBD2	TRBJ2-2	CASSSSGGPGTGELFF	TGTGCCAGCAGCTCGAGCGGGGGACCGGGTACCGGGGAGCTGTTTTTT
TRBV6-1	many	-	TRBJ2-3	CASSEDPGDSADTQYF	TGTGCCAGCAGTGAAGACCCGGGGGATTCCGCAGATACGCAGTATTTT
TRBV5-4	-	TRBD2	TRBJ2-7	CASSLSGGGRSYEQYF	TGTGCCAGCAGCTTGAGCGGGGGGGGGCGCTCCTACGAGCAGTACTTC
TRBV28	-	-	TRBJ2-5	CASRVGTQETQYF	TGTGCCAGCAGGGTCGGGACTCAAGAGACCCAGTACTTC
TRBV7-2	-	TRBD1	TRBJ2-5	CASSLTGEKTQYF	TGTGCCAGCAGCTTGACAGGGGAGAAGACCCAGTACTTC
TRBV4-2	-	-	TRBJ1-2	CASSQDGANPNYGYTF	TGTGCCAGCAGCCAAGATGGGGCTAACCCTAACTATGGCTACACCTTC
TRBV27	-	-	TRBJ1-2	CASSFGRLYPNYGYTF	TGTGCCAGCAGTTTTGGCAGGTTGTACCCTAACTATGGCTACACCTTC
TRBV28	-	TRBD1	TRBJ1-1	CASSGQGARGTEAFF	TGTGCCAGCAGTGGACAGGGGGCGCGGGGCACTGAAGCTTTCTTT